This T cell receptor beta chain is from a study of CD8+CD57+ T cells in acquired aplastic anemia. This CDR3 has 13 residues. From germline, CDR1 is SGHTA and CDR2 FQGNSA. Patients selected for sequencing had displayed CD8+CD57+ cell expansion by flow cytometry. Severe acquired aplastic anemia was the diagnosis recorded for all patients. According to the study, genomic DNA was the template for TCR beta VDJ and CDR3 profiling. Using its own MiXCR run on the reads, TCRdb lists one record per CDR3 protein. The repertoire has about 160,000 distinct CDR3 sequences, more than 45% of them found once; the top ten carry around 2.9%. Points on this clonotype: The germline gene is not matched at one end of the junction; a read error may be the cause.

The chain is built from TRBV7-2 and TRBJ1-4, with TRBD1 matching over 7 bases. The sample consisted of sorted CD4+, CD8+, or CD8+CD57+ T cells (not recorded which) from PBMCs. The sequence derives from a human donor with aplastic anemia. CDR3: CAIRGQSNEKLFF. CDR3 nucleotide sequence: TGTGCCATCCGGGGACAGTCTAATGAGAAACTGTTTTTT.